This T cell receptor (beta chain) stems from a study of cytomegalovirus exposure and HLA in healthy donors. Study-wide results and limits: The authors considered a cluster of highly shared sequence variants likely to be a sequencing artifact. The authors enumerated 150 to 200 TCR beta chains as linked to cytomegalovirus. A later analysis showed HLA-associated TCR beta chains outstripping equally common others in clonal expansion.

The CDR3 has 13 amino acids. Trimming took 3 bases from V and 7 from J; bases not matched to a gene: 5. Germline loops: CDR1 SGDLS, CDR2 YYNGEE. Of note for this clone: Its target is not known.

PCR primers comprised 60 Vbeta and 13 Jbeta primers. TCRdb's table, derived via immunoSEQ multiplex PCR, lists solely in-frame clones and lacks some. The sample shows 170,000 or so clones, roughly 87% of them seen only once. The TCR originated in a woman aged 50 to 60 in good health and CMV-seronegative. The sample consisted of PBMCs. The chain uses TRBV9 and TRBJ2-5; 8 bases agree with TRBD1. The CDR3 nucleotides are TGTGCCAGCAGCGGGACAGGGACGGCGACCCAGTACTTC. As protein: CASSGTGTATQYF.